This T cell receptor beta chain was sequenced during a study of metastatic and nonmetastatic thyroid tumors. Germline V gene lookup returns CDR1 SGHRS and CDR2 YFSETQ. Between the trimmed V and J ends, which lost 0 bases and 4 bases, there was a span of 10 bases. The CDR3 loop spans 15 amino acids. This clone was observed at least ten times. Other DNA sequences of this sample code for an identical CDR3. Patients were all untreated before their thyroid surgery. Study processing details: A distant-metastasis classifier for papillary thyroid cancer was built using CDR3 differences across clinicopathological groups. Using MiXCR, TCRdb re-called clones from the PCR reads. Here the V and J calls rest on TCRdb's processing, not on the authors' analysis. The sample contains more than 70,000 clones, over 8.5% of which appear only once.

This TCR came from a female donor with papillary thyroid cancer or a benign thyroid nodule (not recorded which). Some clones in this sample may be carry-over from other donors' samples. The chain uses TRBV5-1 and TRBJ2-2; D uncertain. Sequenced: blood. The CDR3: CASSLVQTRTGELFF. CDR3 coding DNA: TGCGCCAGCAGCTTGGTGCAGACCCGCACCGGGGAGCTGTTTTTT.